The TCR beta chain described here comes from a study of blood T cell repertoires in COVID-19. Whole-study context: Acute-phase and convalescent COVID-19 samples originated in the United States, Italy and Spain. PBMCs, B-cell-depleted T cells, or T cells were the source of the cDNA or gDNA that made up the material.

Study processing details: Cell counts per sample came from amplifying reference gene primers. Clones were sequenced by immunoSEQ multiplex PCR, and TCRdb holds only the in-frame ones, with some missing. V, J and clone size are taken as reported in that table, and D and trimming were inferred from the DNA itself. The sample holds 230,000 or so clones; more than 65% are singletons and the top ten take about 1.5%. From germline, CDR1 is MNHEY and CDR2 SVGAGI. CDR3 length: 13 residues. After removal of 6 bases from V and 5 bases from J, the junction contained 5 bases not matched to a gene. Material for sequencing was peripheral blood. The rearrangement uses TRBV6-5 and TRBJ2-5; TRBD2 matches at 8 bases. The receptor comes from a middle-aged woman who had recovered from COVID-19. The chain's CDR3 is CASRVAGWETQYF. The CDR3 coding sequence is TGTGCCAGCAGGGTAGCGGGGTGGGAGACCCAGTACTTC.